The 3 T cell receptor beta chains reported below all come from one sample, sequenced in a study of T-cell reconstitution after alpha-beta-depleted transplantation in children. TCRbeta library preparation incorporated unique molecular identifiers. TCRdb processed the PCR reads anew with MiXCR; each CDR3 protein has one entry. Of roughly 610,000 distinct CDR3 sequences in the sample, about 11% were seen once. The material sequenced was PBMCs from the stem cell graft donor, taken from the stem cell graft. All receptors derive from a human donor who donated a stem cell graft to a child with acute myeloid leukemia.

At least ten counts were recorded for this clonotype. The chain carries TRBV5-4 and TRBJ2-7; maybe TRBD1 (7 bases). Germline V gene sequence: CDR1 SGHNT, CDR2 YYREEE (reference sequence). This CDR3 region has 13 residues. V lost 4 bases to trimming and J lost 5 bases, with 13 bases between them. CDR3 bases: TGTGCCAGCAGCCTCCAGGGGGGAAACGAGCAGTACTTC. Protein sequence: CASSLQGGNEQYF.

In this sample, this clonotype turned up many times. The junction shows a germline mismatch at one end, possibly a read error. The rearrangement joins TRBV7-7 to TRBJ2-3; TRBD1 might be the D (7 bases). This CDR3 has 11 amino acids. Germline CDR1 SSHAT, CDR2 FNYEAQ (reference sequence). CDR3 sequence reads: CASSSGDRQYF. Written as DNA, the CDR3 is TGTGCTAGCAGCTCGGGGGACAGACAGTATTTT.

This clonotype was found a few times. The chain joins TRBV4-3 to TRBJ1-6; TRBD1 aligns across 9 bases. The germline V gene encodes CDR1 LGHNA and CDR2 YSLEER. The CDR3 totals 15 residues. The junction had 6 bases not matched to a gene; V was cut back by 4 bases and J by 8 bases. CDR3 residues: CASSPRDREDSPLHF. The CDR3 region has the DNA TGCGCCAGCAGCCCACGGGACAGGGAAGATTCACCCCTCCACTTT.